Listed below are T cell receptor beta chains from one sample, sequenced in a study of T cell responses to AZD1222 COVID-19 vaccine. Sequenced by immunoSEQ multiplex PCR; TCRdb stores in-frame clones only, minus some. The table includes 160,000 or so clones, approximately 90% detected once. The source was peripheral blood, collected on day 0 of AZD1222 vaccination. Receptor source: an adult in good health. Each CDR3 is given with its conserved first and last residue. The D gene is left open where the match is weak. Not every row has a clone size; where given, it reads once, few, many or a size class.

DNA: TGTGCCAGCAGCTTAGAATTGGGAGAGACCCAGTACTTC; CDR3: CASSLELGETQYF; D: .; J: TRBJ2-5; V: TRBV7-2; size: .
DNA: TGTGCCAGCAACCGACCTAGCGGAGGCTACGAGCAGTACTTC; CDR3: CASNRPSGGYEQYF; D: TRBD2; J: TRBJ2-7; V: TRBV6-5; size: once
DNA: TGTGCCATCAGTGAGTTCGAGATAAAGAATGTGGGGCAGTACTTC; CDR3: CAISEFEIKNVGQYF; D: .; J: TRBJ2-7; V: TRBV10-3; size: .
DNA: TGTGCCAGCAGTTTAGTGGAACAGGGCGAGCAGTACTTC; CDR3: CASSLVEQGEQYF; D: .; J: TRBJ2-7; V: TRBV12-3/TRBV12-4; size: .
DNA: TGTGCCAGCAGTTTAACCGGCCTAGCGGGGGGCTACGAGCAGTACTTC; CDR3: CASSLTGLAGGYEQYF; D: TRBD2; J: TRBJ2-7; V: TRBV27; size: .
DNA: TGTGCCAGCGTCTCCTTTTCCTCCTACGAGCAGTACTTC; CDR3: CASVSFSSYEQYF; D: .; J: TRBJ2-7; V: TRBV6-6; size: .
DNA: TGTGCCAGCAGCACCGGGGCCCTTAGCTCCTACGAGCAGTACTTC; CDR3: CASSTGALSSYEQYF; D: .; J: TRBJ2-7; V: TRBV7-6; size: once
DNA: TGTGCCAGCAGCCGCGGGGTTGCAGGGATAAACACTGAAGCTTTCTTT; CDR3: CASSRGVAGINTEAFF; D: .; J: TRBJ1-1; V: TRBV5-4; size: .
DNA: TGTGCCAGCAGCTTACCGGGGCGCCGCTACGAGCAGTACTTC; CDR3: CASSLPGRRYEQYF; D: .; J: TRBJ2-7; V: TRBV7-2; size: .
DNA: TGTGCCAGCAGCCTGACAGGGTTAGTGGACATTCAGTACTTC; CDR3: CASSLTGLVDIQYF; D: TRBD1; J: TRBJ2-4; V: TRBV11-2; size: .
DNA: TGTGCCAGCAGCTTAAACGACGTTGTGAAGGCTTTCTTT; CDR3: CASSLNDVVKAFF; D: .; J: TRBJ1-1; V: TRBV7-9; size: once
DNA: TGTGCCAGTCAGGGGAATCGAATCTATGGCTACACCTTC; CDR3: CASQGNRIYGYTF; D: .; J: TRBJ1-2; V: TRBV19; size: .